Following are 9 T cell receptor beta chains from one sample sequenced in a study of vaccination and CD4 T cells after COVID-19. The time point was: late sampling 161 to 241 days after vaccination in a few convalescent patients. Treatment denoted: roughly 10-day PBMC culture with coronavirus spike peptide pools or control peptides (ViraFEST assay). Antigens of these TCRs are unknown. Cultured CD4+ T-cell DNA underwent Oncomine TCR Beta short-read sequencing. TCRdb reprocessed the PCR reads via MiXCR and lists one record per CDR3 protein. Counted here are about 26,000 distinct CDR3 sequences, 36% occurring once; the ten biggest clones make up roughly 3.5%. The sample in question was CD4+ T cells from blood, cultured in vitro, obtained about 7 months after SARS-CoV-2 vaccination. These TCRs come from a human donor who had recovered from COVID-19.

V gene TRBV6-1 combines with J gene TRBJ2-5; 9 nucleotides agree with TRBD2. The V and J ends lost 5 bases and 1 base, in that order; junction bases with no gene match: 5. The V gene's germline CDR1 is MNHNS and CDR2 SASEGT. The CDR3 contains 15 residues. The CDR3 DNA sequence: TGTGCCAGCAGTCGACTAGCGGAAGGCCAAGAGACCCAGTACTTC. Its protein is CASSRLAEGQETQYF.

The chain's CDR3 is CAIARGSLGDIQYF. The CDR3 nucleotides read TGTGCCATTGCGCGAGGGAGTTTGGGGGACATTCAGTACTTC. The gene calls are TRBV15 and TRBJ2-4; D is perhaps TRBD1 or TRBD2 (5 bases each). V lost 10 bases and J 8 bases, leaving 21 bases between the germline ends. Germline loops: CDR1 LNHNV, CDR2 YYDKDF (reference sequence). The CDR3 is 14 residues long.

This clonotype appeared once. The rearrangement joins TRBV20-1 to TRBJ2-3; D not resolved. Trimming took 6 bases from V and 7 from J, leaving 8 bases between them. The CDR3 contains 10 residues. CDR1 DFQATT and CDR2 SNEGSKA come from the germline V gene (reference sequence). In nucleotides, the CDR3 is TGCAGTGCGGTTAGAAATACGCAGTATTTT. It specifies CSAVRNTQYF.

The V and J genes are TRBV19 and TRBJ2-7; 7 bases are a match to TRBD2. The CDR3 is 16 residues long. The V and J ends lost 2 bases and 3 bases, in that order; junction bases with no gene match: 10. From germline, CDR1 is LNHDA and CDR2 SQIVND (reference sequence). The CDR3 nucleotides read TGTGCCAGTAGTATAAGACCCGGCGGGGGATTCTACGAGCAGTACTTC. This sequence encodes CASSIRPGGGFYEQYF. The full variable domain, in which reference TRBV19 and TRBJ2-7 provide the parts outside the CDR3, is DGGITQSPKYLFRKEGQNVTLSCEQNLNHDAMYWYRQDPGQGLRLIYYSQIVNDFQKGDIAEGYSVSREKKESFPLTVTSAQKNPTAFYLCASSIRPGGGFYEQYFGPGTRLTVT.

The genes are TRBV24-1 and TRBJ2-1; no definite D call. V lost 0 bases to trimming and J lost 4 bases, with 6 bases between them. Germline-derived CDR1 and CDR2 are KGHDR and SFDVKD. CDR3 length: 14 amino acids. The CDR3 here is CATSDLARYNEQFF. The CDR3 DNA follows: TGTGCCACCAGTGATTTGGCCCGATACAATGAGCAGTTCTTC.

This clonotype appeared a few times. The chain couples TRBV6-1 to TRBJ2-7, with 9 positions matching TRBD1. The J segment lost 2 bases and the V segment lost 6 bases, leaving 5 bases of the junction unmatched. This CDR3 has 14 residues. Germline CDR1 and CDR2: MNHNS and SASEGT. The CDR3 DNA is TGTGCCAGCAGGAAGGGGACAGGGACCTACGAGCAGTACTTC. It is translated as CASRKGTGTYEQYF.

The rearrangement links TRBV28 to TRBJ2-3, with 9 bases matching TRBD1. V shed 6 bases, J shed 3 bases, and the junction held 13 bases outside the gene matches. The length of the CDR3 is 17 residues. CDR1 and CDR2 from the germline V gene are MDHEN and SYDVKM. CDR3 amino acids: CASSSLRGDRETDTQYF. The CDR3 DNA sequence: TGTGCCAGCAGCTCCCTCCGAGGGGACAGGGAGACAGATACGCAGTATTTT.

The table lists this clonotype with a few counts. This chain connects TRBV6-1 to TRBJ1-5; TRBD1 matches at 7 bases. The ends lost 8 bases at V and 5 bases at J; junction bases unmatched: 12. The CDR3 spans 15 residues. CDR1 and CDR2 from the germline V gene are MNHNS and SASEGT. The CDR3 sequence is CASFRPGGGYQPQHF. In nucleotides, the CDR3 is TGTGCCAGCTTCAGGCCAGGGGGAGGATATCAGCCCCAGCATTTT.

This clonotype has only a few counts. J is TRBJ2-7 and V is TRBV19; the match to TRBD1 covers 10 bases. Germline CDR1 LNHDA, CDR2 SQIVND (reference sequence). The J segment lost 5 bases and the V segment lost 1 base, leaving 2 bases of the junction unmatched. The CDR3 totals 14 residues. The CDR3 is CASSIAGQGNEQYF. In DNA form, the CDR3 reads TGTGCCAGTAGTATAGCGGGACAGGGGAACGAGCAGTACTTC.